The next 18 T cell receptor beta chains were all read from a single sample in a study of cytomegalovirus exposure and HLA in healthy donors (dated by TCRdb to about 2017). Library prep was done by the immunoSEQ multiplex PCR assay. In TCRdb, the immuneACCESS table is reduced to in-frame sequences with V and J assigned. These tables do not hold every clone; where another copy was compared, an unresolved V gene accounts for under half, and the others remain unexplained. This sample is represented by 100,000 to 150,000 clones; about 96% of them were singletons. The leading ten clones occupy 1.7% of the sample. The source material was PBMCs. The origin of the receptors is a man between 18 and 35 years old in good health and CMV-seronegative.

This chain connects TRBV27 to TRBJ2-7; possible D gene TRBD1, 6 bases. Germline-derived CDR1 and CDR2 are MNHEY and SMNVEV (reference sequence). This CDR3 is 13 amino acids long. V lost 4 bases to trimming and J lost 7 bases, with 14 bases between them. The chain's CDR3 is CASSSGQRVEQYF. Written as DNA, the CDR3 is TGTGCCAGCAGTTCCGGACAGCGTGTGGAGCAGTACTTC.

J is TRBJ2-1 and V is TRBV14; 14 nucleotides agree with TRBD2. Unmatched junction bases numbered 14, after V lost 4 bases and J lost 6 bases. This CDR3 is 19 amino acids long. CDR1 and CDR2 (germline): SGHDN, FVKESK. The chain's CDR3 is CASSLLRLAGGPKSNEQFF. The CDR3 region has the DNA TGTGCCAGCAGCCTTCTTCGACTAGCGGGAGGGCCGAAGTCCAATGAGCAGTTCTTC.

V usage is TRBV7-9 and J usage is TRBJ1-1; 8 nucleotides align to TRBD1. The CDR3 is 16 amino acids. The germline gives CDR1 SEHNR, CDR2 FQNEAQ (reference sequence). J gave up 2 bases and V 5 bases, and 10 bases lay outside the gene matches. The CDR3 loop reads CASSATGTGSNTEAFF. The CDR3 region has the DNA TGTGCCAGCAGCGCAACCGGGACAGGTTCTAACACTGAAGCTTTCTTT.

The chain is built from TRBV7-9 and TRBJ2-7, with 9 bases matching TRBD1. Germline assignment: CDR1 SEHNR and CDR2 FQNEAQ (reference sequence). The J segment lost 4 bases and the V segment lost 1 base, leaving 5 bases of the junction unmatched. This CDR3 has 15 amino acids. The CDR3: CASSLGPGQGYEQYF. The CDR3 DNA reads TGTGCCAGCAGCTTAGGGCCGGGACAGGGTTACGAGCAGTACTTC.

The J gene is TRBJ1-2, the V gene TRBV2, with a weak D call TRBD1 (6 bases). Trimming shortened V by 7 bases and J by 4 bases, and 19 bases separated the two germline ends. Per the germline V gene, CDR1 is SNHLY and CDR2 is FYNNEI. The CDR3 contains 15 residues. In nucleotides, the CDR3 is TGTGCCAGCACTCCGTGGGAGGGGGAATTCTATGGCTACACCTTC. Amino acids: CASTPWEGEFYGYTF.

This chain connects TRBV5-1 to TRBJ1-1; 7 bases fit TRBD1. The CDR3 runs to 15 residues. With V trimmed by 4 bases and J by 3 bases, 9 bases remained unmatched. CDR1 is SGHRS and CDR2 is YFSETQ in the germline V gene. CDR3 in DNA: TGCGCCAGCAGCCTTGGACAGGTGGATGACACTGAAGCTTTCTTT. It specifies CASSLGQVDDTEAFF.

V and J are TRBV27 and TRBJ1-2; D perhaps matches TRBD1 (6 bases). CDR3 length equals 12 residues. Germline CDR1 is MNHEY and CDR2 is SMNVEV (reference sequence). V shed 8 bases and J shed 8 bases, with 15 bases lying between them. The CDR3 here is CASRGGARGYTF. The DNA of the CDR3 is TGTGCCAGCCGAGGGGGGGCGCGAGGCTACACCTTC.

This chain uses TRBV28 with TRBJ2-1, with D uncertain. The CDR3 covers 14 residues. Germline assignment: CDR1 MDHEN and CDR2 SYDVKM. The ends were cut back, 2 bases at V and 2 bases at J, with 7 bases in the middle. The CDR3 protein is CASSLGLTYNEQFF. In DNA form, the CDR3 reads TGTGCCAGCAGTTTAGGGCTAACCTACAATGAGCAGTTCTTC.

V gene TRBV6-1 combines with J gene TRBJ2-7; TRBD2 matches 8 bases. Unmatched junction bases numbered 8, after V lost 8 bases and J lost 2 bases. In germline, CDR1 is MNHNS, CDR2 SASEGT. This CDR3 has 14 amino acids. CDR3 region: CASVPGLDPYEQYF. The CDR3 region has the DNA TGTGCCAGCGTACCGGGACTAGATCCCTACGAGCAGTACTTC.

The J gene is TRBJ1-3, the V gene TRBV19; D uncertain. Trimming stripped 0 bases from V and 0 bases from J, with 6 bases between. Looked up from germline, CDR1 is LNHDA and CDR2 is SQIVND (reference sequence). The CDR3 is made up of 15 amino acids. CDR3 protein: CASSIDVSSGNTIYF. In DNA, the CDR3 is TGTGCCAGTAGTATAGACGTGAGCTCTGGAAACACCATATATTTT.

CDR3 bases: TGTGCCAGCAGCTTTAGACCGGGACAGGCCTCCGAAAAACTGTTTTTT. Translated: CASSFRPGQASEKLFF. V usage is TRBV7-8 and J usage is TRBJ1-4, with TRBD1 matching over 8 bases. Germline V gene sequence: CDR1 SGHVS, CDR2 FQNEAQ. The CDR3 covers 16 residues. J lost 8 bases, V lost 3 bases, and 11 bases had no gene match.

The chain has TRBV9 and TRBJ2-1; a possible D gene is TRBD1 (6 bases). Germline CDR1 and CDR2: SGDLS and YYNGEE. This CDR3 comprises 15 residues. Trimming left V 5 bases short and J 4 bases short, with 16 bases between. The CDR3 DNA sequence: TGTGCCAGCAGTGTTCTAATGGACAGTTACAATGAGCAGTTCTTC. This encodes CASSVLMDSYNEQFF.

V usage is TRBV7-3 and J usage is TRBJ2-3; weak D call: TRBD1 (6 bases). Germline CDR1 reads SGHTA; CDR2 reads FQGTGA. The CDR3 has 16 residues. V lost 1 base and J 4 bases, leaving 15 bases between the germline ends. Here the CDR3 DNA reads TGTGCCAGCAGCTTAAAAGGACAGTTTGGCGCAGATACGCAGTATTTT. Translated: CASSLKGQFGADTQYF.

This rearrangement joins TRBV7-9 to TRBJ1-2; 7 positions match TRBD1. The length of the CDR3 is 14 residues. V dropped 5 bases and J dropped 3; count of bases not matched to a gene: 6. Germline V gene data show CDR1 as SEHNR and CDR2 as FQNEAQ (reference sequence). The CDR3 region has the DNA TGTGCCAGCAGCCGGACAGGAGCAGACTATGGCTACACCTTC. Translation: CASSRTGADYGYTF.

The CDR3 DNA reads TGTGCCAGCAGTGCTAGCGCTAACAATGAGCAGTTCTTC. It codes for CASSASANNEQFF. The rearrangement uses TRBV7-2 and TRBJ2-1; perhaps TRBD2 as D (6 bases). V gave up 6 bases and J gave up 5 bases, with 11 bases separating them. CDR1 is SGHTA and CDR2 is FQGNSA in the germline V gene. This CDR3 is built from 13 residues.

This sequence joins TRBV9 and TRBJ2-7; maybe TRBD2 (6 bases). Germline V lookup: CDR1 SGDLS, CDR2 YYNGEE. V was pared by 1 base and J by 0 bases, with 14 bases between. This CDR3 is built from 16 residues. DNA for the CDR3: TGTGCCAGCAGCGTAAGTGTATTAGCGGCCTCCTACGAGCAGTACTTC. Translated: CASSVSVLAASYEQYF. The full variable domain, rest sourced from reference TRBV9 and TRBJ2-7, is DSGVTQTPKHLITATGQRVTLRCSPRSGDLSVYWYQQSLDQGLQFLIQYYNGEERAKGNILERFSAQQFPDLHSELNLSSLELGDSALYFCASSVSVLAASYEQYFGPGTRLTVT.

This chain connects TRBV4-1 to TRBJ2-1, with D possibly TRBD2 on 6 matching bases. The length of the CDR3 is 17 residues. Germline V CDR1 and CDR2: MGHRA, YSYEKL. V gave up 0 bases and J gave up 8 bases, with 20 bases separating them. Here the CDR3 reads CASSQDSTGVVGDEQFF. In DNA form, the CDR3 reads TGCGCCAGCAGCCAAGACTCGACGGGAGTAGTAGGGGATGAGCAGTTCTTC.

The CDR3 here is CASSLGGAPSYEQYF. The CDR3 bases are TGTGCCAGCAGCTTAGGGGGAGCCCCCTCCTACGAGCAGTACTTC. V gene TRBV11-2 combines with J gene TRBJ2-7; TRBD2 is a possible D gene (5 bases). The CDR3 sequence is 15 residues long. Looked up from germline, CDR1 is SGHAT and CDR2 is FQNNGV. V was shortened by 1 base and J by 0 bases, with 10 bases between the two germline ends.